A single sample is the source of the 9 T cell receptor beta chains below, sequenced in a study of blood T cell repertoires in COVID-19. Sequencing was performed with immunoSEQ multiplex PCR; in TCRdb, only in-frame clones are kept and a portion is missing. In the table there are some 110,000 clones, roughly 85% of which are singletons. The sequenced material came from peripheral blood. Every receptor here comes from a man aged 35-49 years with acute or convalescent COVID-19.

V usage is TRBV7-9 and J usage is TRBJ2-1, with D tentatively TRBD2 (6 bases). This CDR3 contains 16 residues. V lost 5 bases to trimming and J lost 7 bases, with 21 bases between them. CDR1 SEHNR and CDR2 FQNEAQ come from the germline V gene (reference sequence). The CDR3 DNA reads as TGTGCCAGCAGCGCCCGGACTAATATCGGATCGAATGAGCAGTTCTTC. Its protein is CASSARTNIGSNEQFF.

The genes are TRBV7-3 and TRBJ1-6; TRBD1 is a possible D gene (6 bases). Trimming left V 4 bases short and J 5 bases short, with 6 bases between. Germline assignment: CDR1 SGHTA and CDR2 FQGTGA. The length of the CDR3 is 13 residues. CDR3 amino acids: CASSWTDNSPLHF. CDR3 bases: TGTGCCAGCAGCTGGACAGATAATTCACCCCTCCACTTT. Variable domain in full (rest from reference TRBV7-3 and TRBJ1-6): GAGVSQTPSNKVTEKGKYVELRCDPISGHTALYWYRQSLGQGPEFLIYFQGTGAADDSGLPNDRFFAVRPEGSVSTLKIQRTERGDSAVYLCASSWTDNSPLHFGNGTRLTVT.

In regard to this clone: At one end the junction does not follow the germline gene, possibly because of a read error. The same CDR3 also results from other DNA sequences found in this sample. V gene TRBV27 combines with J gene TRBJ2-2, with 7 bases lining up with TRBD2. The CDR3 extends over 18 amino acids. CDR1 and CDR2 from the germline V gene are MNHEY and SMNVEV (reference sequence). The CDR3 nucleotides are TGTGCCAGCAGTTTAATCCCCCCTAGCGGTTCGAACACCGGAGAGCTGTTTTTT. Protein product: CASSLIPPSGSNTGELFF.

This clone was recorded only once. This chain connects TRBV19 to TRBJ2-5, with D tentatively TRBD2 (5 bases). V was trimmed by 6 bases and J by 0 bases, leaving 17 bases between them. Germline V CDR1 and CDR2: LNHDA, SQIVND (reference sequence). CDR3 length equals 16 residues. CDR3 in DNA: TGTGCCAGTAGCGAGGGAGCTCCTTCGTACCAAGAGACCCAGTACTTC. Residues: CASSEGAPSYQETQYF. The variable domain in full, completed from reference TRBV19 and TRBJ2-5, reads DGGITQSPKYLFRKEGQNVTLSCEQNLNHDAMYWYRQDPGQGLRLIYYSQIVNDFQKGDIAEGYSVSREKKESFPLTVTSAQKNPTAFYLCASSEGAPSYQETQYFGPGTRLLVL.

This clone showed up just once. The genes are TRBV6-5 and TRBJ2-3; weak D call: TRBD2 (5 bases). V was trimmed by 6 bases and J by 0 bases, leaving 10 bases between them. This CDR3 is 14 amino acids long. Germline values: CDR1 MNHEY, CDR2 SVGAGI. CDR3 sequence: CASRTLESTDTQYF. The CDR3, as DNA: TGTGCCAGCAGGACACTAGAGAGCACAGATACGCAGTATTTT.

The J gene is TRBJ2-3, the V gene TRBV27; D may be TRBD1 (6 bases). Trimming pared 3 bases from V and 2 bases from J, leaving 12 bases between. Germline CDR1 is MNHEY and CDR2 is SMNVEV (reference sequence). The CDR3 contains 15 residues. The CDR3 coding sequence is TGTGCCAGCAGTTTGACAGGTCCCCCCACAGATACGCAGTATTTT. Its translation: CASSLTGPPTDTQYF.

This chain uses TRBV7-8 with TRBJ2-7, with 9 bases lining up with TRBD1. Trimming cost V 4 bases and J 4 bases; bases outside gene matches: 5. CDR1 and CDR2 from the germline V gene are SGHVS and FQNEAQ. The CDR3 has 14 residues. CDR3 bases: TGTGCCAGCAGCTCCGACAGGGGGTGGTACGAGCAGTACTTC. Residues: CASSSDRGWYEQYF.

The gene calls are TRBV2 and TRBJ2-7, with D possibly being TRBD1 (5 bases). Germline V gene data show CDR1 as SNHLY and CDR2 as FYNNEI. The CDR3 loop spans 15 amino acids. Trimming took off 0 bases at V and 3 bases at J, with 12 bases between the two ends. The CDR3 loop is CASSEALQVGYEQYF. In DNA, the CDR3 is TGTGCCAGCAGTGAAGCGCTACAGGTCGGCTACGAGCAGTACTTC.

J is TRBJ2-3 and V is TRBV6-5, with TRBD2 as a possible D gene (7 bases). Germline-derived CDR1 and CDR2 are MNHEY and SVGAGI. This CDR3 spans 14 amino acids. The V end lost 8 bases, the J end lost 6 bases, and 18 bases lay between the germline ends. The CDR3 spells CASSTRRGPDTQYF. The CDR3, as DNA: TGTGCCAGCTCGACCAGGCGGGGGCCGGATACGCAGTATTTT.